Following are 6 T cell receptor beta chains from one sample sequenced in a study of blood T cell repertoires in COVID-19 (TCRdb year 2020). Preparation of the library involved the immunoSEQ multiplex PCR assay. TCRdb provides this immuneACCESS table in a form limited to in-frame rearrangements. Some clones are lacking; in checked studies, under half of them reflect an unresolved V gene, and why the rest are absent is not known. The sample profile shows 150,000 to 200,000 clones; roughly 80% of them were found once. About 6.5% of the sample is taken by the ten largest. The sample taken for sequencing was peripheral blood. These receptors were obtained from a middle-aged woman with acute or convalescent COVID-19.

This clone has just one count. This chain joins TRBV6-5 and TRBJ2-7, with D hard to call. This CDR3 has 15 amino acids. V was clipped by 8 bases and J by 7 bases, with 24 bases between them. In germline, CDR1 is MNHEY, CDR2 SVGAGI. In DNA form, the CDR3 reads TGTGCCAGCTCTTCGGGTCTATCCCCCACTTGGGAGCAGTACTTC. Amino acid sequence: CASSSGLSPTWEQYF.

J is TRBJ1-6 and V is TRBV25-1; D call uncertain. The germline V gene has CDR1 MGHDK and CDR2 SYGVNS. This CDR3 region has 12 residues. V was pared by 1 base and J by 15 bases, with 10 bases between. The CDR3 reads CASSELSPVLHF. CDR3 coding DNA: TGTGCCAGCAGTGAATTATCGCCAGTCCTCCACTTT.

This rearrangement joins TRBV16 to TRBJ2-2; D possibly corresponds to TRBD2 (6 bases). The CDR3 covers 14 residues. Between the trimmed V and J ends, which lost 2 bases and 5 bases, there was a span of 9 bases. In germline, CDR1 is KGHSY, CDR2 FQNENV. The CDR3 DNA follows: TGTGCCAGCAGCCAAGTGGCGGGGACCGGGGAGCTGTTTTTT. It specifies CASSQVAGTGELFF.

This clone was observed a single time. J is TRBJ2-3 and V is TRBV3-1 (or the pseudogene TRBV3-2); 12 nucleotides align to TRBD2. This CDR3 has 17 amino acids. Germline V gene sequence: CDR1 LGHDT, CDR2 YNNKEL (reference sequence). With V trimmed by 4 bases and J by 7 bases, 12 bases remained unmatched. The CDR3 sequence: CASSPQGTSGPTNTQYF. CDR3 nucleotide sequence: TGTGCCAGCAGCCCCCAGGGGACTAGCGGGCCCACGAATACGCAGTATTTT.

The rearrangement joins TRBV12-2 to TRBJ2-7; the table's D gene call, TRBD2, was not cross checked with the DNA. TRBV12-2 is a pseudogene locus. This CDR3 has 13 residues. The CDR3 bases are TGTGCAAGTCGCTTAGCCCCTACCCACGAGCAGTACTTC. It yields the protein CASRLAPTHEQYF.

This clone has only a few counts. V usage is TRBV29-1 and J usage is TRBJ2-1; a weak D match, TRBD1 (5 bases). Trimming shortened V by 4 bases and J by 10 bases, and 14 bases separated the two germline ends. This CDR3 comprises 12 residues. Germline V CDR1 and CDR2: SQVTM, ANQGSEA. CDR3 sequence reads: CSVGVKWGEQFF. The CDR3 DNA sequence: TGCAGCGTTGGAGTTAAGTGGGGCGAGCAGTTCTTC.